Presented here are 30 T cell receptor beta chains from one specimen sequenced in a study of blood T cell repertoires in COVID-19. Method: immunoSEQ multiplex PCR; TCRdb's copy keeps in-frame clones and lacks some. Here the sample spans around 370,000 clones, around 91% being singletons. Sequencing was carried out using peripheral blood. These receptors all come from a woman aged 18-35 years who had recovered from COVID-19.

The J gene is TRBJ2-1, the V gene TRBV7-2, with TRBD2 identical over 10 bases. The CDR3 extends over 13 amino acids. Germline assignment: CDR1 SGHTA and CDR2 FQGNSA. V trimming: 7 bases; J trimming: 6 bases; junction bases outside the gene matches: 3. DNA for the CDR3: TGTGCCAGCAAACTAGCGGGACGCAATGAGCAGTTCTTC. Translating gives CASKLAGRNEQFF.

The chain carries TRBV18 and TRBJ2-3; unclear D gene. This CDR3 contains 12 residues. The germline V gene encodes CDR1 KGHSH and CDR2 LQKENI. V dropped 6 bases and J dropped 0 bases, with 4 bases sitting between them. CDR3 sequence (DNA): TGTGCCAGCTCGCGCAGCACAGATACGCAGTATTTT. Protein: CASSRSTDTQYF.

The rearrangement joins TRBV18 to TRBJ1-2, with 11 bases aligning to TRBD1. The J segment lost 4 bases and the V segment lost 3 bases, leaving 13 bases of the junction unmatched. From germline, CDR1 is KGHSH and CDR2 LQKENI. The CDR3 is 18 residues long. CDR3 residues: CASSPRPGQGVNSYGYTF. As DNA, the CDR3 is TGTGCCAGCTCACCGAGGCCGGGACAGGGGGTCAATAGCTATGGCTACACCTTC.

CDR3: CASSQEASGSLIGEQFF. The CDR3 nucleotides are TGCGCCAGCAGCCAAGAAGCGAGCGGGAGTTTAATTGGTGAGCAGTTCTTC. The chain couples TRBV4-1 to TRBJ2-1; 8 bases map to TRBD2. The CDR3 loop spans 17 amino acids. CDR1 MGHRA and CDR2 YSYEKL come from the germline V gene. Trimming cost V 0 bases and J 9 bases; bases outside gene matches: 13.

The J gene is TRBJ1-1, the V gene TRBV19, with 9 bases identical to TRBD1. Germline V gene lookup returns CDR1 LNHDA and CDR2 SQIVND (reference sequence). V shed 4 bases and J 7 bases; nucleotides not matched to a gene: 7. The length of the CDR3 is 14 residues. Here the CDR3 DNA reads TGTGCCAGTAGTAAAGCCGGGACAGGGATTGAAGCTTTCTTT. Translated, it gives CASSKAGTGIEAFF.

The rearrangement links TRBV11-3 to TRBJ1-1; tentative D call: TRBD1 (6 bases). The germline V and J ends were trimmed by 4 bases and 1 base, with 25 bases remaining between them. The length of the CDR3 is 19 residues. Germline loops: CDR1 SGHNT, CDR2 YENEEA. Here the CDR3 DNA reads TGTGCCAGCAGCTCCACCTTGGGGTCGGGAGGGGGGTCGAACACTGAAGCTTTCTTT. It encodes CASSSTLGSGGGSNTEAFF.

The chain has TRBV7-2 and TRBJ1-2; D unresolved. The CDR3 covers 14 residues. Looked up from germline, CDR1 is SGHTA and CDR2 is FQGNSA. V was trimmed by 3 bases and J by 0 bases, leaving 8 bases between them. Here the CDR3 DNA reads TGTGCCAGCAGCTTGGCGGGGACTAACTATGGCTACACCTTC. Its translation: CASSLAGTNYGYTF. Full variable domain (outside the CDR3, taken from reference TRBV7-2 and TRBJ1-2): GAGVSQSPSNKVTEKGKDVELRCDPISGHTALYWYRQSLGQGLEFLIYFQGNSAPDKSGLPSDRFSAERTGGSVSTLTIQRTQQEDSAVYLCASSLAGTNYGYTFGSGTRLTVV.

This clone has a handful of counts. DNA of the CDR3: TGCGCCAGCAGTAAGCGAGAGTCGGGCACCGGGGAGCTGTTTTTT. The encoded protein is CASSKRESGTGELFF. The gene calls are TRBV10-2 and TRBJ2-2; D gene uncertain. Trimming removed 5 bases at V and 4 bases at J, with 14 bases between. The CDR3 contains 15 residues. The germline V gene has CDR1 WSHSY and CDR2 SAAADI.

The genes are TRBV21-1 and TRBJ2-3; whether TRBD2, the table's D call, matches the DNA was not checked. TRBV21-1 is a pseudogene locus. CDR3 length equals 18 residues. The CDR3 DNA sequence: TGTGCCAGCAGCAAAATATCGGAAGCGGGAGAAAGCACAGATACGCAGTATTTT. It translates to CASSKISEAGESTDTQYF.

V usage is TRBV19 and J usage is TRBJ1-1, with D possibly TRBD1 on 6 matching bases. The CDR3 covers 14 residues. V lost 5 bases and J lost 2, with 12 bases in between. Germline lookup yields CDR1 LNHDA and CDR2 SQIVND (reference sequence). CDR3 bases: TGTGCCAGTAGTGCGGACAGAATCAACACTGAAGCTTTCTTT. Residues: CASSADRINTEAFF.

The chain combines TRBV5-8 with TRBJ2-1, with 8 bases lining up with TRBD1. Germline V gene data show CDR1 as SGHTS and CDR2 as YDEGEE. The CDR3 contains 15 residues. Unmatched junction bases numbered 7, after V lost 4 bases and J lost 4 bases. CDR3 loop: CASSRGQGLYNEQFF. CDR3 DNA sequence: TGTGCCAGCAGCCGAGGACAGGGATTATACAATGAGCAGTTCTTC.

This chain uses TRBV6-6 with TRBJ1-5; no firm D call. Germline CDR1 and CDR2: MNHNY and SVGAGI (reference sequence). V was cut by 8 bases and J by 2 bases, with 10 bases left in between. The CDR3 is 13 residues long. CDR3 loop: CASGEGGNQPQHF. DNA of the CDR3: TGTGCCAGCGGCGAGGGAGGCAATCAGCCCCAGCATTTT.

The chain combines TRBV7-8 with TRBJ2-7, with 9 bases aligning to TRBD2. Trimming at V came to 3 bases and at J to 0 bases, leaving 3 bases not matched to a gene. This CDR3 region has 15 residues. Germline V lookup: CDR1 SGHVS, CDR2 FQNEAQ. CDR3 nucleotides: TGTGCCAGCAGCTTGTCTAGCGGGATCTCCTACGAGCAGTACGTC. Its protein product is CASSLSSGISYEQYV.

Here the CDR3 reads CASGLGTSRVTDTQYF. The CDR3 region has the DNA TGTGCTAGTGGTTTGGGCACTAGCAGAGTCACAGATACGCAGTATTTT. V is TRBV12-5 and J is TRBJ2-3; maybe TRBD2 (6 bases). This CDR3 has 16 amino acids. The V and J ends lost 1 base and 2 bases respectively, with 13 bases between them. Germline CDR1 is LGHNT and CDR2 is FRNRAP.

The chain carries TRBV30 and TRBJ1-5; D ambiguous. V lost 0 bases to trimming and J lost 0 bases, with 15 bases between them. In germline, CDR1 is GTSNPN, CDR2 SVGIG (reference sequence). This CDR3 region has 17 residues. CDR3 loop: CAWSVLSGNYSNQPQHF. Written as DNA, the CDR3 is TGTGCCTGGAGTGTACTGTCCGGGAACTATAGCAATCAGCCCCAGCATTTT.

V is TRBV6-6 and J is TRBJ2-7; TRBD2 is a possible D gene (5 bases). Trimming removed 5 bases at V and 3 bases at J, with 20 bases between. The CDR3 has 16 residues. Germline V lookup: CDR1 MNHNY, CDR2 SVGAGI (reference sequence). CDR3 sequence reads: CASSVGWSGAIYEQYV. CDR3 bases: TGTGCCAGCAGTGTAGGCTGGAGCGGAGCGATCTACGAGCAGTACGTC.

This clone was counted only a few times. The chain uses TRBV14 and TRBJ1-1; D might be TRBD1 (5 bases). V was trimmed by 3 bases and J by 7 bases, leaving 9 bases between them. This CDR3 comprises 12 residues. The germline CDR1 and CDR2 sequences are SGHDN and FVKESK. In DNA, the CDR3 is TGTGCCAGCAGCCATGGGGGGATTGAAGCTTTCTTT. This codes for CASSHGGIEAFF. Filled out from reference TRBV14 and TRBJ1-1, the complete variable domain reads EAGVTQFPSHSVIEKGQTVTLRCDPISGHDNLYWYRRVMGKEIKFLLHFVKESKQDESGMPNNRFLAERTGGTYSTLKVQPAELEDSGVYFCASSHGGIEAFFGQGTRLTVV.

The chain combines TRBV7-7 with TRBJ2-2; D gene ambiguous. CDR3 size: 12 residues. Germline CDR1 and CDR2: SSHAT and FNYEAQ (reference sequence). The ends were cut back, 5 bases at V and 6 bases at J, with 7 bases in the middle. The CDR3 region is CASSPNPGELFF. CDR3 coding DNA: TGTGCCAGCAGCCCAAATCCCGGGGAGCTGTTTTTT. The full variable domain, in which reference TRBV7-7 and TRBJ2-2 provide the parts outside the CDR3, is GAGVSQSPRYKVTKRGQDVTLRCDPISSHATLYWYQQALGQGPEFLTYFNYEAQPDKSGLPSDRFSAERPEGSISTLTIQRTEQRDSAMYRCASSPNPGELFFGEGSRLTVL.

This clone has more than one count but fewer than ten. The CDR3 DNA reads TGTGCCAGCAGCGTAAGCTACTACAATGAGCAGTTCTTC. It translates to CASSVSYYNEQFF. V is TRBV9 and J is TRBJ2-1; D unresolved. This CDR3 region has 13 residues. V was clipped by 1 base and J by 3 bases, with 5 bases between them. Germline V gene data show CDR1 as SGDLS and CDR2 as YYNGEE.

The chain links TRBV5-6 to TRBJ2-7, with 9 bases that match TRBD1. The CDR3 consists of 15 residues. The V segment lost 4 bases and the J segment 6 bases; nucleotides outside the gene matches: 11. The germline V gene has CDR1 SGHDT and CDR2 YYEEEE. The CDR3 loop reads CASSTTGGASLEQYV. The CDR3 nucleotides are TGTGCCAGCAGCACTACAGGGGGCGCCTCCCTCGAGCAGTACGTC.

The chain couples TRBV5-5 to TRBJ1-1, with D possibly TRBD1 on 6 matching bases. This CDR3 contains 13 residues. The germline V and J ends were trimmed by 2 bases and 9 bases, with 14 bases remaining between them. Germline loops: CDR1 SGHKS, CDR2 YYEKEE (reference sequence). CDR3 sequence (DNA): TGTGCCAGCAGCTTTGGGACACTAAGGCAAGCTTTCTTT. Amino acids: CASSFGTLRQAFF. The full variable domain, in which reference TRBV5-5 and TRBJ1-1 provide the parts outside the CDR3, is DAGVTQSPTHLIKTRGQQVTLRCSPISGHKSVSWYQQVLGQGPQFIFQYYEKEERGRGNFPDRFSARQFPNYSSELNVNALLLGDSALYLCASSFGTLRQAFFGQGTRLTVV.

This clone showed up just once. The J gene is TRBJ2-3, the V gene TRBV4-3; 7 bases map to TRBD2. This CDR3 is built from 18 residues. Germline-derived CDR1 and CDR2 are LGHNA and YSLEER. The V gene end was trimmed by 0 bases and the J gene end by 1 base; junction bases not matched to a gene: 10. The CDR3 DNA is TGCGCCAGCAGCCAAGAAGCCCCCAGGGCGGGAGGCACAGATACGCAGTATTTT. Encoded protein: CASSQEAPRAGGTDTQYF.

V is TRBV28 and J is TRBJ1-1; 9 bases align to TRBD1. CDR3 length equals 15 residues. V lost 5 bases and J lost 6; bases outside the gene matches: 10. CDR1 is MDHEN, CDR2 SYDVKM, per germline. The CDR3 DNA follows: TGTGCCAGCAGTCCGTGGACAGGGGCGGGTGCTGAAGCTTTCTTT. This translates into CASSPWTGAGAEAFF.

This sequence joins TRBV14 and TRBJ1-1; TRBD1 might be the D (5 bases). The CDR3 covers 22 residues. V was clipped by 1 base and J by 0 bases, with 30 bases between them. Germline V CDR1 and CDR2: SGHDN, FVKESK. The CDR3 coding sequence is TGTGCCAGCAGCCAAGGGTGGTCTGAAAAACTGACAGATTCTTTCATGAACACTGAAGCTTTCTTT. Its protein product is CASSQGWSEKLTDSFMNTEAFF.

The V call is TRBV5-1, the J call TRBJ1-1; TRBD1 matches 7 bases. The V gene end was trimmed by 4 bases and the J gene end by 7 bases; junction bases not matched to a gene: 7. The V gene's germline CDR1 is SGHRS and CDR2 YFSETQ. There are 13 residues in the CDR3. The CDR3 loop reads CASSPGDSLEAFF. CDR3 in DNA: TGCGCCAGCAGCCCTGGGGACAGCCTTGAAGCTTTCTTT.

This sequence joins TRBV5-1 and TRBJ2-3; 11 bases fit TRBD2. Germline values: CDR1 SGHRS, CDR2 YFSETQ. CDR3 size: 19 residues. V dropped 2 bases and J dropped 2; count of bases not matched to a gene: 13. The CDR3 nucleotides are TGCGCCAGCAGCTTCCTCGGGACTAGCGGCTTTATAAACACAGATACGCAGTATTTT. Protein: CASSFLGTSGFINTDTQYF.

The chain is built from TRBV19 and TRBJ2-1; D is unresolved. Trimming cost V 10 bases and J 4 bases, with 14 bases left between them. The CDR3 totals 13 residues. In germline, CDR1 is LNHDA, CDR2 SQIVND (reference sequence). CDR3 bases: TGTGCCACCGATCACGGTTCATACAATGAGCAGTTCTTC. This encodes CATDHGSYNEQFF.

The V gene is TRBV19, the J gene TRBJ2-3; tentative D call: TRBD2 (6 bases). From germline, CDR1 is LNHDA and CDR2 SQIVND (reference sequence). This CDR3 region has 17 residues. Trimming shortened V by 2 bases and J by 2 bases, and 17 bases separated the two germline ends. The CDR3 DNA reads as TGTGCCAGTAGTATAACGGGAGACGGAATAATCACAGATACGCAGTATTTT. Protein sequence: CASSITGDGIITDTQYF.

The rearrangement links TRBV21-1 to TRBJ2-7; the D call in the table, TRBD2, was not verified against the DNA. TRBV21-1 is a listed pseudogene. The CDR3 consists of 14 residues. The CDR3 loop is CASSVWEGPYEQYV. In nucleotides, the CDR3 is TGTGCCAGCAGCGTTTGGGAGGGCCCCTACGAGCAGTACGTC.

J is TRBJ1-5 and V is TRBV18, with 10 bases fitting TRBD1. CDR3 size: 15 residues. The trim removed 6 bases at V and 5 bases at J, leaving 7 bases unmatched. CDR1 and CDR2 (germline): KGHSH, LQKENI. CDR3 residues: CASSPGTGVYQPQHF. CDR3 in DNA: TGTGCCAGCTCGCCCGGGACAGGGGTATATCAGCCCCAGCATTTT.